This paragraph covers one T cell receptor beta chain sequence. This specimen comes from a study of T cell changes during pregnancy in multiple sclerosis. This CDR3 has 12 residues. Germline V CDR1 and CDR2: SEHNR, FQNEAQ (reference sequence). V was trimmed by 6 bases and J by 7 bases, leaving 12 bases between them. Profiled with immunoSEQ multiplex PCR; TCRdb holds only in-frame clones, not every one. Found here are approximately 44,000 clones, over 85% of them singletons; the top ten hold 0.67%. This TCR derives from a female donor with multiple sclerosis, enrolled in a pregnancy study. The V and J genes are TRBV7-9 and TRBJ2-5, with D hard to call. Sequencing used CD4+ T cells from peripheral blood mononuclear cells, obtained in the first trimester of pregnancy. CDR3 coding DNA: TGTGCCAGCAGGCCCACGGAGAGGACCCAGTACTTC. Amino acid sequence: CASRPTERTQYF.